The clone carrying this TCR beta chain was counted between two and nine times. Antigen: not known. In each case, RNA was isolated and then reverse transcribed into cDNA as the sequencing template. Method: immunoSEQ multiplex PCR; TCRdb's copy keeps in-frame clones and lacks some. The sample lists 110,000 to 150,000 clones, about 60% occurring once. The data are from a study of CD8+ T cells in alopecia areata. Study as a whole: Patients in the treated group were given tofacitinib by mouth, 5 to 10 mg twice a day. General study findings and limits: Clonality was higher in lesional than normal scalp, especially in alopecia totalis/universalis.

V was pared by 0 bases and J by 12 bases, with 20 bases between. The CDR3 covers 16 residues. Germline-derived CDR1 and CDR2 are LGHNA and YNFKEQ. The source material was CD4+ T cells sorted from blood, sampled at week 0. This receptor was identified in a human donor with alopecia areata. The chain joins TRBV4-2 to TRBJ2-2; a weak D match, TRBD1 (5 bases). The CDR3 region is CASSQEGPATKGKLFF. In DNA, the CDR3 is TGTGCCAGCAGCCAAGAGGGGCCAGCGACAAAGGGGAAGCTGTTTTTT.